This TCR beta chain derives from a study of cytotoxic CD8 clonotypes in ibrutinib-treated CLL. This clone was observed a handful of times. Its antigen remains unidentified. The intended depth for sequencing was 1 in 200,000 to 1 in 1 million T cells. Clones were sequenced by immunoSEQ multiplex PCR, and TCRdb holds only the in-frame ones, with some missing. The sample consists of roughly 220,000 clones, more than 75% of them appearing once. Study-level findings and limits: Public clonotypes proved infrequent, and on treatment they shrank or remained steady. Timing of sampling differed between sustained-remission and progressing patients.

The source of this sequence is a human donor with chronic lymphocytic leukemia. The sample was PBMCs, taken after 12 months of ibrutinib treatment.

In DNA form, the CDR3 reads TGTGCCAGCAGCTTTAGCGGGAACACCGGGGAGCTGTTTTTT. This sequence encodes CASSFSGNTGELFF. This sequence joins TRBV27 and TRBJ2-2; a possible D gene is TRBD2 (6 bases). Germline assignment: CDR1 MNHEY and CDR2 SMNVEV (reference sequence). Trimming pared 6 bases from V and 1 base from J, leaving 9 bases between. The CDR3 runs 14 residues.